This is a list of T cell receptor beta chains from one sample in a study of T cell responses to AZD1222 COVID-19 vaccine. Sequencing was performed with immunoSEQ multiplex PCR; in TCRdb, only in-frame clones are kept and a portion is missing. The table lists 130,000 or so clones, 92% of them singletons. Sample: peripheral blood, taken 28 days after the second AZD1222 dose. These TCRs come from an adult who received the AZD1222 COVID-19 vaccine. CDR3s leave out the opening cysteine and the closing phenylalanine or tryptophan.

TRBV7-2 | ASSISSGALGEAF
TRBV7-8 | ASSFTGPTDTQY
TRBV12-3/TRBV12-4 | ATGRGAEGEAF
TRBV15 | ATSGQWGMVTDTQY
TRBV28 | ASSLPGSPPETQY
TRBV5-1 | ASSLTSGTPTYT
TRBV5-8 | ASSFGQTKETQY
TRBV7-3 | ASSLNPAGGRETQY
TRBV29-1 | SVTQRVQETQY
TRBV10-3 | AAGTSGSTDTQY
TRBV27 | ASSQDRGYQPQH
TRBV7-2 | ASSLGAGVGETQY
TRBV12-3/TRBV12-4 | ASTRTRNQPQH
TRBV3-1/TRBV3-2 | ASLVPGQGHRGAV
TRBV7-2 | ASSPPGLAGVEQF
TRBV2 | ASSATGDGANVLT
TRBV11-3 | ASSFRGSYEQY
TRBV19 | ASQGTGGYEQY
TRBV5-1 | ASSLGLRENNQPQH
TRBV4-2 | ASSQAGNSNQPQH
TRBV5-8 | ASSLLRGSGNQPQH
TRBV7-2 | ASSLGGVNTEAF
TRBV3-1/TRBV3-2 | ASSQSFQTPDTDTQY
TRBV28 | ASSRLGGRDYEQY
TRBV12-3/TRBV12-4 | ATRGWDTEAF
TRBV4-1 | ASSLRLIANEKLF
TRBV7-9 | ASSSDGQGDGYT
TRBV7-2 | ASSLVSGSNEQF
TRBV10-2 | ASSDLKVPSYEQY
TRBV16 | ASSQIMVQPQH
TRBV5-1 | ASSLFLAENTGELF
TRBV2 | ASREGGTNYGHT
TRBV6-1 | ASSEAAGGMETQY
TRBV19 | ASRGQGIIPQH
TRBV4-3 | ASSQGNGASTDTQY
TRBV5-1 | ASSLRTGGGYT
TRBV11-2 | ASSAITSGGADTQY
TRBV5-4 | ASSAPGTSGGDTQY
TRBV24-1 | ATSDTTGIMD
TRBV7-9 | ASSSQLRGGYT
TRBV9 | ASSVGVGVGPQH
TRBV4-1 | ASSHREDYGYT
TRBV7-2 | ASSTWGGLF
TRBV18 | ASSPGTTTNYGYT
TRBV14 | ASSQSALRLPGALH
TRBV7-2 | ASSHGLVGWETQY
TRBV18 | ASSTGLAANTGELF
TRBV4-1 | ASSQVGQPQH
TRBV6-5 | ASSSHPDAEAF
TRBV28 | ASVGQGTPYGYT
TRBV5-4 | ASSSEPTSGIETQY
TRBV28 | ATTGVQETQY
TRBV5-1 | ASSIDRGNEQY
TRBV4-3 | ASSLSPGQGYEQY
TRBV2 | ASSETGRGANVLT
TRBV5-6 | ASSQTNTGELF
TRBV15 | ATSRGPLRDEKLF
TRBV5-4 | ASSWTGGALYGNYGYT
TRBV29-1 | SGTGASYGYT
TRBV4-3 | ASSQTGLDTDTQY